This T cell receptor (beta chain) was sequenced for a study of Tregs in tolerant kidney transplant recipients. Method: immunoSEQ multiplex PCR; TCRdb's copy keeps in-frame clones and lacks some. This table holds about 46,000 clones, about 90% found once. This receptor was taken from a human donor in good health. Material for sequencing was Tregs from blood.

The CDR3 bases are TGTGCCAGCAGACTCACGGGGGGCCTGGACACTGAAGCTTTCTTT. Its protein is CASRLTGGLDTEAFF. J is TRBJ1-1 and V is TRBV5-4, with a possible D match to TRBD1 (6 bases). Germline CDR1 is SGHNT and CDR2 is YYREEE (reference sequence). The CDR3 contains 15 residues. The V end lost 5 bases, the J end lost 3 bases, and 17 bases lay between the germline ends.